This passage covers 9 T cell receptor beta chains from one sample sequenced in a study of blood T cell repertoires in COVID-19. Assay used: immunoSEQ multiplex PCR; TCRdb lists only in-frame clones, some missing. Of 130,000 or so clones detected, approximately 86% appear once; the ten largest clones hold less than 2%. Sequenced input: peripheral blood. These receptors came from a woman aged 60 to 75 with acute or convalescent COVID-19.

This chain uses TRBV7-3 with TRBJ1-6; no clear D gene. The CDR3 is made up of 13 amino acids. With 0 bases removed from V and 9 bases from J, the gap between germline ends came to 6 bases. Germline V gene lookup returns CDR1 SGHTA and CDR2 FQGTGA. The CDR3 sequence: CASSLTEISPLHF. In nucleotides, the CDR3 is TGTGCCAGCAGCTTAACTGAGATTTCACCCCTCCACTTT.

The chain links TRBV6-5 to TRBJ1-2; TRBD1 matches at 8 bases. Germline lookup yields CDR1 MNHEY and CDR2 SVGAGI. The CDR3 runs to 16 residues. J was trimmed by 4 bases and V by 2 bases; bases with no gene match: 9. DNA of the CDR3: TGTGCCAGCAGTTACGATCGGGGACAGGCGATCTATGGCTACACCTTC. Amino acids: CASSYDRGQAIYGYTF.

The chain employs TRBV11-2 and TRBJ2-3, with D possibly TRBD2 on 7 matching bases. Germline CDR1 is SGHAT and CDR2 is FQNNGV. The CDR3 is 15 amino acids. V was trimmed by 3 bases and J by 6 bases, leaving 16 bases between them. CDR3 bases: TGTGCCAGCAGCTTCCGGGGGGCTGACGGGGATACGCAGTATTTT. It encodes CASSFRGADGDTQYF.

This chain links TRBV28 with TRBJ1-5, with D perhaps matching TRBD1 (6 bases). Looked up from germline, CDR1 is MDHEN and CDR2 is SYDVKM. The CDR3 is 15 amino acids. The ends were cut back, 2 bases at V and 2 bases at J, with 10 bases in the middle. The CDR3 region has the DNA TGTGCCAGCAGTTTAGTCAGGGGAGGCAATCAGCCCCAGCATTTT. As protein: CASSLVRGGNQPQHF.

The chain is built from TRBV7-2 and TRBJ1-3; D perhaps matches TRBD1 (5 bases). V was pared by 4 bases and J by 3 bases, with 13 bases between. CDR1 SGHTA and CDR2 FQGNSA come from the germline V gene. CDR3 size: 15 residues. CDR3 nucleotide sequence: TGTGCCAGCAGCTACGCCGCGGGGCTTGGAAACACCATATATTTT. It yields the protein CASSYAAGLGNTIYF.

In DNA, the CDR3 is TGTGCCAGCAGCCTGGAGGACAGTTGGTCGGGCGAGCAGTACTTC. Translating it yields CASSLEDSWSGEQYF. This sequence joins TRBV6-5 and TRBJ2-7; D is possibly TRBD1 (6 bases). The CDR3 spans 15 residues. The germline V gene has CDR1 MNHEY and CDR2 SVGAGI. Trimming cost V 6 bases and J 6 bases, with 21 bases left between them.

The chain recombines TRBV7-3 with TRBJ2-2; 10 positions agree with TRBD1. The V gene end was trimmed by 2 bases and the J gene end by 3 bases; junction bases not matched to a gene: 0. Looked up from germline, CDR1 is SGHTA and CDR2 is FQGTGA. The CDR3 loop spans 15 amino acids. CDR3 loop: CASSLGTGDTGELFF. CDR3 sequence (DNA): TGTGCCAGCAGCTTAGGGACAGGGGACACCGGGGAGCTGTTTTTT. Combining the CDR3 with reference TRBV7-3 and TRBJ2-2 gives the whole variable domain GAGVSQTPSNKVTEKGKYVELRCDPISGHTALYWYRQSLGQGPEFLIYFQGTGAADDSGLPNDRFFAVRPEGSVSTLKIQRTERGDSAVYLCASSLGTGDTGELFFGEGSRLTVL.

The genes are TRBV19 and TRBJ1-1, with a tentative D call TRBD1 (5 bases). CDR1 is LNHDA, CDR2 SQIVND, per germline (reference sequence). This CDR3 has 13 residues. Trimming took off 1 base at V and 3 bases at J, with 6 bases between the two ends. The CDR3 sequence is CASSIGQYTEAFF. The CDR3 nucleotides read TGTGCCAGTAGTATAGGACAGTACACTGAAGCTTTCTTT.

The rearrangement joins TRBV28 to TRBJ1-5, with D maybe TRBD1 (6 bases). The CDR3 sequence is 15 residues long. V was pared by 2 bases and J by 6 bases, with 14 bases between. CDR1 and CDR2 (germline): MDHEN, SYDVKM. CDR3 loop: CASSLRQASGQPQHF. For the CDR3, the DNA is TGTGCCAGCAGTTTACGACAGGCAAGCGGTCAGCCCCAGCATTTT.